The 20 T cell receptor gamma chains in this list originate from one sample, sequenced in a study of γδ T cells in repeated Plasmodium falciparum infection. TCRdb ran CATT on the multiplex PCR reads. The sample has some 30,000 gamma-chain clones; roughly 1.4% are singletons. Vgamma9/Vdelta2+ and Vdelta2-negative gammadelta T cells were flow-sorted from PBMC for bulk sequencing. The sequencing sample was made of gamma-delta T cells from blood. The receptors here all came from a pool of human donors (malaria-infected and uninfected, not separated).

In this sample, this clone turned up many times. A much larger clone lies a single base off, so this may be a read error. V gene TRGV3 combines with J gene TRGJ1 or TRGJ2. This CDR3 spans 12 amino acids. Per germline, CDR1 VTNTFY and CDR2 YDVSTARD (reference sequence). V lost 4 bases and J lost 3; bases outside the gene matches: 3. The CDR3 bases are TGTGCCACCTGGGAGGGTTATTATAAGAAACTCTTT. Translation: CATWEGYYKKLF.

A few counts support this clone. TCRdb's protein, taken from a much larger clone, differs from this DNA's translation at residue 10, likely owing to a read error; the protein displayed comes from the DNA. The V and J genes are TRGV4 and TRGJP2. The J gene was missing in TCRdb and was found by matching the end of the DNA to germline. This CDR3 comprises 13 residues. The germline CDR1 and CDR2 sequences are EGSTGY and YDSYTSSV. The CDR3 is CATWDVGDWVKTF. CDR3 nucleotide sequence: TGTGCCACCTGGGATGTCGGTGATTGGGTCAAGACGTTT.

This clone was counted between two and nine times. The protein recorded in TCRdb matches a much larger clone and deviates from this DNA's translation at residue 3, suggesting a read error; the protein here is obtained by translating the DNA. Here the CDR3 DNA reads TGTGCCATCTGGGGGCGTGAGGTGTATAAGAAACTCTTT. This sequence encodes CAIWGREVYKKLF. The rearrangement uses TRGV5 and TRGJ1 or TRGJ2. Matching the DNA to germline supplied the J gene, which TCRdb does not give. The CDR3 consists of 13 residues. Germline V gene sequence: CDR1 VINAFY, CDR2 YDVSNSKD.

This clone has a handful of counts. Since a far larger clone is one base different, this is likely a read error. This specimen includes other DNA sequences encoding the same CDR3. The rearrangement uses TRGV9 and TRGJ1 or TRGJ2. TCRdb records no J gene; here it was assigned by comparing the DNA to germline. From germline, CDR1 is GITISATS and CDR2 ISYDGTV (reference sequence). The CDR3 extends over 14 amino acids. Trimming at V came to 3 bases and at J to 2 bases, leaving 7 bases not matched to a gene. CDR3 protein: CALWETQDYYKKLF. The CDR3 coding sequence is TGTGCCTTGTGGGAGACCCAAGATTATTATAAGAAACTCTTT.

In its sample, this clone was seen a few times. This DNA's translation and the protein TCRdb lists, from a much larger clone, do not match at residue 13, likely due to a read error; the protein shown is translated from the DNA. V and J are TRGV3 and TRGJP1. The end of the DNA is better explained by TRGJP, so the J call may be wrong. The CDR3 has 14 residues. Germline V CDR1 and CDR2: VTNTFY, YDVSTARD (reference sequence). In DNA form, the CDR3 reads TGTGCCACCTGGGACTTAACCACTGGTTGGTTCAAGGTATTT. Translation: CATWDLTTGWFKVF.

This clone was detected a few times. The TCRdb protein, from a much larger clone, departs from this DNA's translation at residue 8, likely by read error; the protein shown derives from the DNA. V usage is TRGV9 and J usage is TRGJP. The J gene, not given by TCRdb, was assigned here from a germline match of the nucleotide sequence. The CDR3 runs 17 residues. Looked up from germline, CDR1 is GITISATS and CDR2 is ISYDGTV (reference sequence). J gave up 7 bases and V 4 bases, and 10 bases lay outside the gene matches. In nucleotides, the CDR3 is TGTGCCTTGTGGGAAGTACAGCATGAGTTGGGCAAAAAAATCAAGGTATTT. It encodes CALWEVQHELGKKIKVF.

A remark on this clone: The protein held in TCRdb is that of a much larger clone and does not match this DNA's translation at residue 11, likely because of a read error; the protein shown is translated from the DNA. The V gene is listed as TRGV2; no J gene was called. Germline CDR1 reads EGSNGY; CDR2 reads YDSYNSKV. This CDR3 is built from 13 residues. The CDR3, as DNA: TGTGCCACCTGTCGTCCTGGTGATTGGATCAGGACGTTT. Its protein product is CATCRPGDWIRTF.

This clone was seen a handful of times. TCRdb assigns this DNA the protein of a much larger clone, which departs from its translation at residue 9; this likely reflects a read error, and the protein shown comes from translating the DNA. Here the CDR3 DNA reads TGTGCCTTGTGGGAGTCCTTTAATGAGAAACTCTTT. Protein sequence: CALWESFNEKLF. The chain employs TRGV9 and TRGJ1 or TRGJ2. TCRdb carries no J gene annotation; the J gene was assigned here by matching the DNA with germline. Per the germline V gene, CDR1 is GITISATS and CDR2 is ISYDGTV (reference sequence). The CDR3 consists of 12 residues. Losses at the gene ends were 3 bases for V and 11 bases for J; bases not matched to a gene: 10.

This clone showed up many times. TCRdb assigns this DNA the protein of a much larger clone, which departs from its translation at residue 5; this likely reflects a read error, and the protein shown comes from translating the DNA. The rearrangement uses TRGV9 and TRGJP. Here the J gene came from matching the DNA to germline, since TCRdb omits it. In germline, CDR1 is GITISATS, CDR2 ISYDGTV (reference sequence). This CDR3 is built from 15 residues. The CDR3 sequence: CALWGVRPGKKIKVF. Written as DNA, the CDR3 is TGTGCCTTGTGGGGGGTGCGTCCGGGCAAAAAAATCAAGGTATTT.

This clone was observed a few times. A far larger clone is off by one base, so a read error is likely. This same CDR3 is encoded by further DNA sequences in the sample. This rearrangement joins TRGV9 to TRGJ1 or TRGJ2. Matching the DNA to germline supplied the J gene, which TCRdb does not give. CDR1 is GITISATS and CDR2 is ISYDGTV in the germline V gene (reference sequence). The V and J ends lost 6 bases and 8 bases, in that order; junction bases with no gene match: 13. This CDR3 has 13 residues. In nucleotides, the CDR3 is TGTGCCTTGTGGCGGGGGAGGAGTCATAAGAAACTCTTT. Protein product: CALWRGRSHKKLF.

Remarks on this clone: TCRdb attributes to this sequence the protein of a much larger clone, which differs from the DNA translation at residue 10; a read error is likely, and the protein displayed is translated from the DNA. V and J are TRGV8 and TRGJP2. The CDR3 loop spans 12 amino acids. The V gene's germline CDR1 is VENAVY and CDR2 YDSYNSRV. CDR3 coding DNA: TGTGCCACCTGGGTGCGTGATTGGATCAGGACGTTT. Translated: CATWVRDWIRTF.

The table lists this clone with many counts. The mismatch at residue 7 between this DNA's translation and the TCRdb protein of a much larger clone likely reflects a read error; the protein shown is translated from the DNA. The CDR3 DNA reads TGTGCCTTGTGGGACCGAGTCAGAGAGTTGGGCAAAAAAATCAAGGTATTT. Amino acids: CALWDRVRELGKKIKVF. This chain links TRGV9 with TRGJP. TCRdb is silent on the J gene; assignment here came from matching the DNA to germline. The germline gives CDR1 GITISATS, CDR2 ISYDGTV (reference sequence). Trimming took 4 bases from V and 6 from J; bases not matched to a gene: 9. CDR3 length: 17 residues.

This clone occurred many times. Translating this DNA gives a protein that differs at residue 5 from the TCRdb one, which belongs to a much larger clone; a read error is likely, and the protein shown is this translation. This chain links TRGV9 with TRGJ1 or TRGJ2. The J gene was not available in TCRdb and was assigned here by matching the DNA to germline segments. This CDR3 contains 12 residues. CDR1 is GITISATS, CDR2 ISYDGTV, per germline (reference sequence). V lost 5 bases and J lost 2; bases outside the gene matches: 3. Here the CDR3 DNA reads TGTGCCTTGTGGGGAGATTATTATAAGAAACTCTTT. Translation gives CALWGDYYKKLF.

On this clone: This DNA's translation differs at residue 3 from TCRdb's protein, which comes from a much larger clone; a read error is likely, and the protein shown is translated from the DNA. The chain has TRGV3 and TRGJ1 or TRGJ2. TCRdb does not report a J gene; here it was assigned by matching the DNA to germline references. This CDR3 contains 13 residues. Germline lookup yields CDR1 VTNTFY and CDR2 YDVSTARD (reference sequence). Here the CDR3 reads CAAWGSFYYKKLF. The CDR3 DNA sequence: TGTGCCGCCTGGGGTTCCTTTTATTATAAGAAACTCTTT.

This clone was detected ten times or more. The TCRdb protein, from a much larger clone, departs from this DNA's translation at residue 10, likely by read error; the protein shown derives from the DNA. The chain combines TRGV9 with TRGJP. The J gene was not available in TCRdb and was assigned here by matching the DNA to germline segments. The CDR3 has 17 amino acids. Germline CDR1 is GITISATS and CDR2 is ISYDGTV (reference sequence). CDR3 nucleotide sequence: TGTGCCTTGTGGGAGGTCCCAACCGAGTCGGGCAAAAAAATCAAGGTATTT. Translating it yields CALWEVPTESGKKIKVF.

This clone occurred many times. A far larger clone is one nucleotide away, so this likely arose from a read error. Other DNA variants within this sample encode the same CDR3. This chain links TRGV9 with TRGJP. No J segment appears in TCRdb, so it was assigned here by matching the sequence to germline. CDR1 and CDR2 from the germline V gene are GITISATS and ISYDGTV (reference sequence). This CDR3 contains 17 residues. This CDR3 reads CALWTVPQELGKKIKVF. CDR3 coding DNA: TGTGCCCTGTGGACGGTCCCGCAAGAGTTGGGCAAAAAAATCAAGGTATTT.

In the case of this clone: TCRdb lists the protein of a much larger clone for this DNA, which differs at residue 8, so this is likely a read error; the protein given here is translated from the DNA itself. J is TRGJ1 or TRGJ2 and V is TRGV4. In the absence of a J gene in TCRdb, the DNA was matched to germline to assign it here. The CDR3 has 13 amino acids. CDR1 and CDR2 (germline): EGSTGY, YDSYTSSV. Trimming at V came to 1 base and at J to 10 bases, leaving 10 bases not matched to a gene. The CDR3 reads CATWDGPSGKKLF. The CDR3 nucleotides are TGTGCCACCTGGGATGGTCCCTCGGGGAAGAAACTCTTT.

The sample holds many counts of this clone. With a far larger clone one base away, a read error is the likely cause. The sample carries other DNA sequences with the same CDR3. CDR3 residues: CALWEVPSELGKKIKVF. For the CDR3, the DNA is TGTGCCTTGTGGGAGGTGCCCTCGGAGTTGGGCAAAAAGATCAAGGTATTT. V usage is TRGV9 and J usage is TRGJP. The germline CDR1 and CDR2 sequences are GITISATS and ISYDGTV (reference sequence). The CDR3 is 17 residues long.

This clone was detected ten times or more. A single base is all that separates this from a far larger clone, so a read error is likely. Different DNA sequences within this sample yield the same CDR3. This sequence joins TRGV4 and TRGJ1 or TRGJ2. The germline CDR1 and CDR2 sequences are EGSTGY and YDSYTSSV. The CDR3 consists of 11 residues. The DNA for the CDR3 is TGTGCCACCTGGGATGTTTATAAGAAGCTCTTT. It specifies CATWDVYKKLF.

On this clone itself: A far bigger clonotype differs at one base, so this is likely a read error. The sample holds other DNA sequences that translate to the same CDR3. There is no J gene call, but TRGV2 is given as the V gene. The CDR3 has 11 residues. CDR1 and CDR2 (germline): EGSNGY, YDSYNSKV. As DNA, the CDR3 is TGTGCCACCGTGGCGGCTTGGATCAAGACGTTC. Protein: CATVAAWIKTF.